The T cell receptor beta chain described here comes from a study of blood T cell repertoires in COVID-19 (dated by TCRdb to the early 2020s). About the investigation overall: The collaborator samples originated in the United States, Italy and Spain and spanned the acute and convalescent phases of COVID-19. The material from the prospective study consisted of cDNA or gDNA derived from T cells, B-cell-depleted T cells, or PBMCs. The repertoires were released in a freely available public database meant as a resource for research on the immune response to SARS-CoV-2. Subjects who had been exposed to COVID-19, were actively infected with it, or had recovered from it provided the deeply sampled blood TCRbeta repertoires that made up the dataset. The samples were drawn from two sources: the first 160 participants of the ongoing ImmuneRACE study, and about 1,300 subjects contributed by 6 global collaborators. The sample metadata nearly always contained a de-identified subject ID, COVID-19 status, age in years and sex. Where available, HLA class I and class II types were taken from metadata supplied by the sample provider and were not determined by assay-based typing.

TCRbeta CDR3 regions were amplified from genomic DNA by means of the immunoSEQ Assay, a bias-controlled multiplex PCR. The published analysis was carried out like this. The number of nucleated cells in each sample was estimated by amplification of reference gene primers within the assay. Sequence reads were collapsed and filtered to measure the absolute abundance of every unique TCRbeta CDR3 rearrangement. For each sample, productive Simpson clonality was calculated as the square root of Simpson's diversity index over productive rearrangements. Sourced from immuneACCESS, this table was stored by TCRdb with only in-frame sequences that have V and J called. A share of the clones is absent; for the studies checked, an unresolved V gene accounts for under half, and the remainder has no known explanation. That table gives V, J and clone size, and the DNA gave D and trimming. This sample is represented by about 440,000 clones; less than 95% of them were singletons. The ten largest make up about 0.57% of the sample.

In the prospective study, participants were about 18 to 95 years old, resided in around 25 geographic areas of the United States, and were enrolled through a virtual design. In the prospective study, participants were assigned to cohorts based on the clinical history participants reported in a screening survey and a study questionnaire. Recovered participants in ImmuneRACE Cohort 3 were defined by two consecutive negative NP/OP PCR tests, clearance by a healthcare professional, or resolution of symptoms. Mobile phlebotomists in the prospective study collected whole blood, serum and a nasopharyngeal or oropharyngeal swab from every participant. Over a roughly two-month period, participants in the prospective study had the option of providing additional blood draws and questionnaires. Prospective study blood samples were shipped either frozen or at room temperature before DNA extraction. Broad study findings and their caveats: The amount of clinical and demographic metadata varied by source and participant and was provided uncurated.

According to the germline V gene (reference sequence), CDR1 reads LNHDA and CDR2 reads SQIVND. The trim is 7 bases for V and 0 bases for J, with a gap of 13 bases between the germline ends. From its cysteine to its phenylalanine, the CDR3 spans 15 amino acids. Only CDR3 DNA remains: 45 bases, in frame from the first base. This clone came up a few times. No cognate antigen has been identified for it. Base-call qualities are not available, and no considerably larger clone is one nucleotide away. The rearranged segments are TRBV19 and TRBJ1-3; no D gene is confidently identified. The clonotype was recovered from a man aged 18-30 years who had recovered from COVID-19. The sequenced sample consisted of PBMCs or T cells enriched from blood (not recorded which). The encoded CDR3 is CASNADGGSGNTIYF. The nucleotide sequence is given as TGTGCCAGTAATGCCGACGGCGGCTCTGGAAACACCATATATTTT.